The 21 T cell receptor beta chains given below trace back to one sample, sequenced in a study of OX40 agonist ivuxolimab in advanced cancers. TCRdb's table, derived via immunoSEQ multiplex PCR, lists solely in-frame clones and lacks some. The sample consists of 25,000 or so clones, over 60% of them appearing once. The sequencing here drew on CD4+ or CD8+ T cells sorted from blood, taken in a trial of the OX40 agonist ivuxolimab. These receptors came from an adult with an advanced solid tumor such as melanoma, head and neck, liver or kidney cancer.

This clone was seen more than once but under ten times. J is TRBJ2-2 and V is TRBV6-5, with D perhaps TRBD2 (5 bases). Trimming pared 0 bases from V and 1 base from J, leaving 9 bases between. Germline V gene lookup returns CDR1 MNHEY and CDR2 SVGAGI. CDR3 length: 16 amino acids. Here the CDR3 DNA reads TGTGCCAGCAGTTACTCGTTAGGGAGGAACACCGGGGAGCTGTTTTTT. Protein: CASSYSLGRNTGELFF.

The chain is built from TRBV28 and TRBJ2-5; perhaps D is TRBD1 or TRBD2 (6 bases each). Germline loops: CDR1 MDHEN, CDR2 SYDVKM. This CDR3 has 14 residues. V was trimmed by 7 bases and J by 2 bases, leaving 14 bases between them. The CDR3 region is CASIGGGRQETQYF. CDR3 nucleotide sequence: TGTGCCAGCATCGGGGGCGGCAGACAAGAGACCCAGTACTTC.

The chain links TRBV6-9 to TRBJ1-1, with 9 bases that match TRBD1. Germline V lookup: CDR1 MNHGY, CDR2 SVAAGI. The CDR3 has 14 residues. The ends lost 5 bases at V and 3 bases at J; junction bases unmatched: 4. The CDR3 nucleotides read TGTGCCAGCAGTAAGGGACAGGGATACACTGAAGCTTTCTTT. Its translation is CASSKGQGYTEAFF.

This sequence joins TRBV9 and TRBJ2-2; 13 positions match TRBD2. The CDR3 loop spans 16 amino acids. V dropped 4 bases and J dropped 4; count of bases not matched to a gene: 4. Germline CDR1 reads SGDLS; CDR2 reads YYNGEE. The CDR3 DNA sequence: TGTGCCAGCAGCACTAGCGGGGGGGCGAGCACCGGGGAGCTGTTTTTT. Translated, it gives CASSTSGGASTGELFF.

This clone was seen once. This chain links TRBV7-3 with TRBJ2-1; D not resolved. V lost 0 bases to trimming and J lost 4 bases, with 4 bases between them. This CDR3 region has 13 residues. CDR1 is SGHTA, CDR2 FQGTGA, per germline. The CDR3 sequence: CASSLTSYNEQFF. The CDR3 coding sequence is TGTGCCAGCAGCTTAACGTCATACAATGAGCAGTTCTTC.

This clone was picked up a small number of times. The gene calls are TRBV7-9 and TRBJ2-3, with D hard to call. V was shortened by 4 bases and J by 2 bases, with 10 bases between the two germline ends. Germline V gene sequence: CDR1 SEHNR, CDR2 FQNEAQ (reference sequence). The CDR3 spans 14 residues. CDR3 protein: CASSSGRYTDTQYF. In nucleotides, the CDR3 is TGTGCCAGCAGCTCGGGTCGATACACAGATACGCAGTATTTT.

There are a few counts of this clone. One end of the junction does not line up with germline, which may come from a read error. The chain is built from TRBV4-1 and TRBJ2-1, with D maybe TRBD2 (6 bases). CDR1 and CDR2 (germline): MGHRA, YSYEKL. CDR3 length: 15 residues. Here the CDR3 DNA reads TGTGCCAGCAGCCAAGAGGAGGGCACTTACAATGAGCAGTTCTTC. It encodes CASSQEEGTYNEQFF.

V gene TRBV4-1 combines with J gene TRBJ1-2, with D possibly matching TRBD1 (6 bases). The CDR3 runs 16 residues. Trimming shortened V by 0 bases and J by 1 base, and 12 bases separated the two germline ends. CDR1 is MGHRA, CDR2 YSYEKL, per germline. DNA of the CDR3: TGCGCCAGCAGCCAAGATCAGGGGCCCCTTAACTATGGCTACACCTTC. Its translation is CASSQDQGPLNYGYTF.

V is TRBV11-2 and J is TRBJ2-2; D not certain. There are 13 residues in the CDR3. The germline V and J ends were trimmed by 5 bases and 5 bases, with 9 bases remaining between them. CDR1 and CDR2 (germline): SGHAT, FQNNGV. CDR3 sequence reads: CASSPGVTGELFF. The CDR3 nucleotides read TGTGCCAGCAGCCCGGGCGTTACCGGGGAGCTGTTTTTT. The full variable domain, rest sourced from reference TRBV11-2 and TRBJ2-2, is EAGVAQSPRYKIIEKRQSVAFWCNPISGHATLYWYQQILGQGPKLLIQFQNNGVVDDSQLPKDRFSAERLKGVDSTLKIQPAKLEDSAVYLCASSPGVTGELFFGEGSRLTVL.

The CDR3 sequence is CASSLPQGTNTEAFF. As DNA, the CDR3 is TGTGCCAGCAGCCTGCCACAGGGGACGAACACTGAAGCTTTCTTT. The chain joins TRBV7-9 to TRBJ1-1; 7 positions agree with TRBD1. Germline V gene lookup returns CDR1 SEHNR and CDR2 FQNEAQ (reference sequence). Trimming at V came to 5 bases and at J to 1 base, leaving 7 bases not matched to a gene. There are 15 residues in the CDR3.

The chain combines TRBV6-1 with TRBJ2-7; D is tentatively TRBD1 or TRBD2 (5 bases each). CDR3 size: 13 residues. With 5 bases removed from V and 0 bases from J, the gap between germline ends came to 8 bases. In germline, CDR1 is MNHNS, CDR2 SASEGT. CDR3 sequence reads: CASSSGTSYEQYF. The CDR3 DNA sequence: TGTGCCAGCAGTTCCGGGACCTCCTACGAGCAGTACTTC.

The V and J genes are TRBV4-3 and TRBJ2-2; the D is unclear. The CDR3 runs 17 residues. V lost 0 bases, J lost 0 bases, and 11 bases lay in between. The germline V gene encodes CDR1 LGHNA and CDR2 YSLEER. The CDR3 loop reads CASSQDRRRPNTGELFF. Written as DNA, the CDR3 is TGCGCCAGCAGCCAAGATAGGCGGAGACCGAACACCGGGGAGCTGTTTTTT.

The chain combines TRBV28 with TRBJ1-1; possible D gene TRBD1, 5 bases. The V gene lost 7 bases and the J gene lost 4 bases, with 10 bases spanning the gap. CDR3 length: 12 residues. Germline CDR1 reads MDHEN; CDR2 reads SYDVKM. The CDR3 is CASNPDTTEAFF. The CDR3 DNA reads as TGTGCCAGCAACCCGGACACCACTGAAGCTTTCTTT.

This rearrangement joins TRBV5-1 to TRBJ2-3; 11 bases are a match to TRBD2. V was clipped by 0 bases and J by 12 bases; unmatched bases: 12. The CDR3 runs 16 residues. Per germline, CDR1 SGHRS and CDR2 YFSETQ. DNA of the CDR3: TGCGCCAGCAGCTTGGAGGCTAGCGGGGGGTCTACTAGCCAGTATTTT. Amino acids: CASSLEASGGSTSQYF.

The gene calls are TRBV11-2 and TRBJ2-7; D is possibly TRBD1 or TRBD2 (5 bases each). Germline CDR1 reads SGHAT; CDR2 reads FQNNGV. The CDR3 is 13 amino acids. Trimming stripped 4 bases from V and 2 bases from J, with 9 bases between. DNA of the CDR3: TGTGCCAGCAGCTCCGGGGCTACCTACGAGCAGTACTTC. Protein product: CASSSGATYEQYF.

This chain links TRBV7-9 with TRBJ2-1; possible D gene TRBD1, 7 bases. CDR3 length equals 13 residues. V dropped 10 bases and J dropped 10 bases, with 20 bases sitting between them. Germline V lookup: CDR1 SEHNR, CDR2 FQNEAQ (reference sequence). This chain's CDR3 is CATKEEGAREQFF. CDR3 coding DNA: TGTGCCACTAAAGAGGAGGGGGCAAGGGAGCAGTTCTTC.

This chain links TRBV9 with TRBJ2-5, with 7 bases identical to TRBD2. The CDR3 is 16 amino acids. The germline V gene has CDR1 SGDLS and CDR2 YYNGEE. V lost 0 bases, J lost 0 bases, and 5 bases stayed unmatched. CDR3 sequence: CASSVGRGLYQETQYF. CDR3 nucleotide sequence: TGTGCCAGCAGCGTAGGGCGGGGGTTATACCAAGAGACCCAGTACTTC.

This clone has only a few counts. The sample has other DNA sequences that encode this CDR3 too. This chain uses TRBV5-6 with TRBJ2-2; D is ambiguous. The CDR3 has 14 amino acids. The germline CDR1 and CDR2 sequences are SGHDT and YYEEEE. Trimming took off 4 bases at V and 1 base at J, with 8 bases between the two ends. The DNA of the CDR3 is TGTGCCAGCAGCCTAACACGGAACACCGGGGAGCTGTTTTTT. This codes for CASSLTRNTGELFF. Supplemented by reference TRBV5-6 and TRBJ2-2, the full variable domain reads DAGVTQSPTHLIKTRGQQVTLRCSPKSGHDTVSWYQQALGQGPQFIFQYYEEEERQRGNFPDRFSGHQFPNYSSELNVNALLLGDSALYLCASSLTRNTGELFFGEGSRLTVL.

The genes are TRBV19 and TRBJ1-6; tentative D call: TRBD1 (6 bases). CDR3 size: 15 residues. The germline V gene encodes CDR1 LNHDA and CDR2 SQIVND (reference sequence). Trimming removed 9 bases from V and 3 bases from J, with 15 bases in between. CDR3 protein: CASCDRNVYNSPLHF. For the CDR3, the DNA is TGTGCCAGCTGCGACAGGAATGTCTATAATTCACCCCTCCACTTT.

V usage is TRBV2 and J usage is TRBJ2-1, with 9 bases that match TRBD1. Germline CDR1 reads SNHLY; CDR2 reads FYNNEI. V gave up 11 bases and J gave up 2 bases; unmatched junction bases: 1. CDR3 length equals 12 residues. The CDR3 here is CAGQGTYNEQFF. The CDR3 region has the DNA TGTGCCGGACAGGGGACCTACAATGAGCAGTTCTTC.

This chain joins TRBV7-6 and TRBJ1-2, with D perhaps TRBD1 (5 bases). CDR1 is SGHVS and CDR2 is FNYEAQ in the germline V gene. This CDR3 is built from 14 residues. V was clipped by 5 bases and J by 7 bases, with 17 bases between them. CDR3 sequence (DNA): TGTGCCAGCAGCCCCTTGGAGGGGCCTGTTGGCTACACCTTC. Its translation is CASSPLEGPVGYTF.